Below, 15 T cell receptor beta chains from the same sample are listed, as sequenced in a study of blood T cell repertoires in COVID-19. Here immunoSEQ multiplex PCR was the method, and the copy in TCRdb shows in-frame clones only, minus some. The sample contains approximately 85,000 clones, about 81% of which appear only once. The sequencing sample was made of peripheral blood. The receptors shown here come from a human donor in a cohort sampled during active COVID-19.

This chain links TRBV13 with TRBJ2-2; TRBD2 agrees at 8 bases. There are 15 residues in the CDR3. V shed 1 base, J shed 4 bases, and the junction held 2 bases outside the gene matches. Germline CDR1 is PRHDT and CDR2 is FYEKMQ (reference sequence). The CDR3 DNA follows: TGTGCCAGCAGCTTAGTTCGGGGGGGCACCGGGGAGCTGTTTTTT. Protein sequence: CASSLVRGGTGELFF. The whole variable domain, filled in from reference TRBV13 and TRBJ2-2, reads AAGVIQSPRHLIKEKRETATLKCYPIPRHDTVYWYQQGPGQDPQFLISFYEKMQSDKGSIPDRFSAQQFSDYHSELNMSSLELGDSALYFCASSLVRGGTGELFFGEGSRLTVL.

This chain connects TRBV6-6 to TRBJ1-1, with TRBD1 matching 7 bases. The CDR3 length is 14 residues. The germline gives CDR1 MNHNY, CDR2 SVGAGI (reference sequence). The ends lost 6 bases at V and 1 base at J; junction bases unmatched: 5. CDR3 in amino acids: CASSRRQGNTEAFF. The CDR3 DNA sequence: TGTGCCAGCAGCCGACGACAGGGGAACACTGAAGCTTTCTTT.

The gene calls are TRBV6-5 and TRBJ1-2; 8 bases match TRBD1. V was clipped by 8 bases and J by 3 bases; unmatched bases: 2. Germline V gene sequence: CDR1 MNHEY, CDR2 SVGAGI. The CDR3 runs 12 residues. CDR3 sequence (DNA): TGTGCCAGCTGGACAGGGTACTATGGCTACACCTTC. This codes for CASWTGYYGYTF.

The chain couples TRBV5-4 to TRBJ2-7; no clear D gene. Trimming removed 2 bases from V and 6 bases from J, with 6 bases in between. Germline V gene lookup returns CDR1 SGHNT and CDR2 YYREEE (reference sequence). The CDR3 sequence is 11 residues long. CDR3 region: CASSFGGEQYF. In DNA form, the CDR3 reads TGTGCCAGCAGCTTCGGCGGCGAGCAGTACTTC. Complete variable domain (other parts from reference TRBV5-4 and TRBJ2-7): ETGVTQSPTHLIKTRGQQVTLRCSSQSGHNTVSWYQQALGQGPQFIFQYYREEENGRGNFPPRFSGLQFPNYSSELNVNALELDDSALYLCASSFGGEQYFGPGTRLTVT.

The chain joins TRBV11-2 to TRBJ1-1, with 7 bases that match TRBD1. CDR1 and CDR2 (germline): SGHAT, FQNNGV. CDR3 length equals 15 residues. V shed 5 bases and J 0 bases; nucleotides not matched to a gene: 6. The CDR3 sequence is CASSVRGQMNTEAFF. The CDR3, as DNA: TGTGCCAGCAGCGTTAGGGGACAGATGAACACTGAAGCTTTCTTT.

V is TRBV10-3 and J is TRBJ1-1; 8 nucleotides line up with TRBD1. The CDR3 consists of 15 residues. V lost 7 bases, J lost 1 base, and 8 bases stayed unmatched. The V gene's germline CDR1 is ENHRY and CDR2 SYGVKD. The DNA for the CDR3 is TGTGCCATCACGCCGACAGGGGAGGCGAACACTGAAGCTTTCTTT. Residues: CAITPTGEANTEAFF.

J is TRBJ2-3 and V is TRBV7-9; TRBD2 agrees at 8 bases. CDR3 size: 18 residues. J lost 0 bases, V lost 2 bases, and 10 bases had no gene match. Germline CDR1 reads SEHNR; CDR2 reads FQNEAQ (reference sequence). The CDR3 DNA is TGTGCCAGCAGCTTACGAGCGGGGGCCCCCGCCAGCACAGATACGCAGTATTTT. It codes for CASSLRAGAPASTDTQYF.

This chain links TRBV7-3 with TRBJ2-3; 8 positions match TRBD2. CDR3 length equals 16 residues. V lost 2 bases and J lost 1; bases outside the gene matches: 5. From germline, CDR1 is SGHTA and CDR2 FQGTGA. The CDR3 bases are TGTGCCAGCAGCTTAGGAGGGCGGGGGGGCACAGATACGCAGTATTTT. Its protein product is CASSLGGRGGTDTQYF.

On this clone itself: A much larger clone sits a single nucleotide away, making a read error possible. The same CDR3 also results from other DNA sequences found in this sample. The chain couples TRBV5-1 to TRBJ2-2, with D possibly being TRBD2 (5 bases). V was clipped by 4 bases and J by 3 bases, with 13 bases between them. Germline CDR1 and CDR2: SGHRS and YFSETQ. CDR3 length: 15 amino acids. DNA for the CDR3: TGCGCCAGCAGCCCCGACCCGAGGGACACCGGGGAGCTGTTTTTT. Translated, it gives CASSPDPRDTGELFF.

CDR3 sequence: CASAQRGSGGAADTQYF. The CDR3 nucleotides read TGCGCCAGCGCCCAGCGGGGTAGCGGGGGGGCAGCAGATACGCAGTATTTT. This chain links TRBV5-1 with TRBJ2-3; 11 bases agree with TRBD2. V lost 7 bases to trimming and J lost 4 bases; unmatched junction nucleotides: 14. The CDR3 totals 17 residues. The germline gives CDR1 SGHRS, CDR2 YFSETQ. Drawing the rest from reference TRBV5-1 and TRBJ2-3, the complete variable domain is KAGVTQTPRYLIKTRGQQVTLSCSPISGHRSVSWYQQTPGQGLQFLFEYFSETQRNKGNFPGRFSGRQFSNSRSEMNVSTLELGDSALYLCASAQRGSGGAADTQYFGPGTRLTVL.

This chain uses TRBV28 with TRBJ1-5; 10 bases fit TRBD1. This CDR3 is built from 15 residues. CDR1 MDHEN and CDR2 SYDVKM come from the germline V gene. After removal of 6 bases from V and 7 bases from J, the junction contained 9 bases not matched to a gene. CDR3 bases: TGTGCCAGCAGCCTTAGGGACAGGGGATGGCAGCCCCAGCATTTT. Its translation: CASSLRDRGWQPQHF.

The chain is built from TRBV4-1 and TRBJ2-1; TRBD1 might be the D (6 bases). This CDR3 is 16 amino acids long. Germline CDR1 reads MGHRA; CDR2 reads YSYEKL. V lost 1 base to trimming and J lost 2 bases, with 12 bases between them. CDR3 sequence reads: CASSQVPQGTYNEQFF. CDR3 bases: TGCGCCAGCAGCCAAGTACCACAGGGCACCTACAATGAGCAGTTCTTC.

This chain connects TRBV6-5 to TRBJ2-5; perhaps TRBD1 as D (6 bases). Trimming stripped 6 bases from V and 3 bases from J, with 14 bases between. The CDR3 loop spans 14 amino acids. Looked up from germline, CDR1 is MNHEY and CDR2 is SVGAGI. CDR3 DNA sequence: TGTGCCAGCAGCCCATGGGGACAAAAAGAGACCCAGTACTTC. Translation: CASSPWGQKETQYF.

The chain recombines TRBV5-4 with TRBJ2-1; D perhaps matches TRBD2 (6 bases). V lost 5 bases, J lost 1 base, and 19 bases lay in between. The CDR3 loop spans 17 amino acids. Germline V lookup: CDR1 SGHNT, CDR2 YYREEE (reference sequence). For the CDR3, the DNA is TGTGCCAGCAGGTCAATGGGCGGGACGCATTCCTACAATGAGCAGTTCTTC. Its translation: CASRSMGGTHSYNEQFF.

The chain couples TRBV2 to TRBJ2-5, with D possibly matching TRBD2 (6 bases). This CDR3 region has 15 residues. Trimming cost V 8 bases and J 1 base, with 17 bases left between them. The V gene's germline CDR1 is SNHLY and CDR2 FYNNEI. The CDR3 sequence: CASGRSGLFQETQYF. The CDR3 DNA follows: TGTGCCAGCGGGAGATCGGGACTTTTCCAAGAGACCCAGTACTTC.